The clone carrying this TCR beta chain was recorded many times. TCR beta CDR3 region amplification was performed from RNA transcripts. TCR CDR3 regions were first amplified by RT-PCR with HTBI primers. TCRdb itself ran the multiplex PCR reads through MiXCR, one entry per CDR3 protein. Of almost 350,000 distinct CDR3 sequences listed, 15% to 20% are singletons. This specimen comes from a study of T cells in Graves' hyperthyroidism and ophthalmopathy. Background on the study: Blood was drawn when the patient was first diagnosed and still untreated.

V lost 1 base and J 5 bases, leaving 12 bases between the germline ends. CDR1 is MGHDK and CDR2 is SYGVNS in the germline V gene. The length of the CDR3 is 14 residues. This clonotype was obtained from a woman aged 40-49 years with Graves' ophthalmopathy. Sequencing was done on a sample of blood. The rearrangement links TRBV25-1 to TRBJ2-7, with D possibly TRBD1 on 6 matching bases. The chain's CDR3 is CASSEFTGIDEQYF. CDR3 nucleotide sequence: TGTGCCAGCAGTGAATTTACAGGGATCGACGAGCAGTACTTC.